A few counts support the clone carrying this T cell receptor beta chain. The time point: patch test 3, about 24 weeks after DPC sensitization. Documented treatment: therapeutic diphenylcyclopropenone sensitization with weekly scalp DPC. V was trimmed by 5 bases and J by 3 bases, leaving 17 bases between them. The CDR3 spans 15 residues. Germline V CDR1 and CDR2: SGHTA, FQGNSA. The data belong to a study of human T cells and chemical hapten exposure. It was the library that attached unique molecular identifiers to individual cDNA molecules. From the RACE reads, TCRdb called clonotypes with MiXCR, one entry per CDR3 protein. The data hold about 200,000 distinct CDR3 sequences, with about 25% observed a single time.

The J gene is TRBJ2-7, the V gene TRBV7-2, with D perhaps matching TRBD1 (6 bases). Sample: whole blood, taken in connection with sensitization to the hapten diphenylcyclopropenone (DPC). The clonotype was recovered from a woman aged 40 to 50 with alopecia areata. Some clones in this sample may be carry-over from other donors' samples. CDR3: CASSPVPLTGYEQYF. CDR3 bases: TGTGCCAGCAGCCCGGTCCCCCTGACAGGCTACGAGCAGTACTTC.